Listed below are T cell receptor beta chains from one sample, sequenced in a study of siplizumab effects on memory and regulatory T cells. Profiling relied on immunoSEQ multiplex PCR, and the TCRdb table lists in-frame clones only, not all of them. This table holds about 120,000 clones, about 93% found once. The sequenced sample was non-Treg CD4+ T cells sorted from blood. These TCRs come from a human donor in good health. Both conserved end residues are part of each CDR3. The D gene is left open where the match is weak. Clone size, where shown, is once, few, many, or a class for clones that have expanded.

J: TRBJ2-1; D: TRBD2; V: TRBV14; size: NA; DNA: TGTGCCAGCAGCCAGCGGACTAGCGGGGGGGCCAATGAGCAGTTCTTC; CDR3: CASSQRTSGGANEQFF
J: TRBJ1-1; D: NA; V: TRBV18; size: few; DNA: TGTGCCAGCTCCGAGACCCTTAACACTGAAGCTTTCTTT; CDR3: CASSETLNTEAFF
J: TRBJ2-7; D: NA; V: TRBV6-5; size: NA; DNA: TGTGCCAGCAGTTACTCGCGCGGGGCCTCCTACGAGCAGTACTTC; CDR3: CASSYSRGASYEQYF
J: TRBJ2-1; D: TRBD2; V: TRBV9; size: NA; DNA: TGTGCCAGCAGCGCCCAGAGCGGGGCGGGTAATGAGCAGTTCTTC; CDR3: CASSAQSGAGNEQFF
J: TRBJ1-6; D: NA; V: TRBV19; size: NA; DNA: TGTGCCAGTAGACGGCCTGGCGGTAATTCACCCCTCCACTTT; CDR3: CASRRPGGNSPLHF
J: TRBJ1-1; D: TRBD1; V: TRBV18; size: NA; DNA: TGTGCCAGCTCTAAGGAGCCGACAGGGGGCGTTGAAGCTTTCTTT; CDR3: CASSKEPTGGVEAFF
J: TRBJ1-2; D: TRBD1; V: TRBV27; size: NA; DNA: TGTGCCAGCAGGGACAGGGGGCGCGGAGACTATGGCTACACCTTC; CDR3: CASRDRGRGDYGYTF
J: TRBJ2-1; D: NA; V: TRBV5-1; size: NA; DNA: TGCGCCAGCAGAACGCAGGCAAATGAGCAGTTCTTC; CDR3: CASRTQANEQFF
J: TRBJ1-2; D: NA; V: TRBV19; size: NA; DNA: TGTGCCAGTAGTACCCTCCCGGGGAAGGATACTAACTATGGCTACACCTTC; CDR3: CASSTLPGKDTNYGYTF
J: TRBJ1-1; D: TRBD1; V: TRBV6-7; size: NA; DNA: TGTGCCAGCAGTTACGGGACAGCCCTCTCGAACACTGAAGCTTTCTTT; CDR3: CASSYGTALSNTEAFF
J: TRBJ2-2; D: NA; V: TRBV9; size: NA; DNA: TGTGCCAGCAGCGGGACACTGGGCACCGGGGAGCTGTTTTTT; CDR3: CASSGTLGTGELFF
J: TRBJ1-1; D: TRBD1; V: TRBV25-1; size: NA; DNA: TGTGCCAGCAGTGCATCGGGACAGGGGGGTACTGAAGCTTTCTTT; CDR3: CASSASGQGGTEAFF
J: TRBJ1-4; D: TRBD1; V: TRBV27; size: NA; DNA: TGTGCCAGCAGTCCGGGACAGAGCCAGAATGAAAAACTGTTTTTT; CDR3: CASSPGQSQNEKLFF
J: TRBJ2-1; D: TRBD1; V: TRBV5-4; size: NA; DNA: TGTGCCAGCAGCTTGGAAGGGACAGTATCCGAGCAGTTCTTC; CDR3: CASSLEGTVSEQFF
J: TRBJ1-1; D: NA; V: TRBV4-3; size: NA; DNA: TGCGCCAGCAGCCAAGAGGTCAGGACGAACACTGAAGCTTTCTTT; CDR3: CASSQEVRTNTEAFF
J: TRBJ2-5; D: TRBD2; V: TRBV19; size: NA; DNA: TGTGCCAGTAGTATCGTCCCTAGCGGGGGGGCGCAGACCCAGTACTTC; CDR3: CASSIVPSGGAQTQYF
J: TRBJ2-5; D: NA; V: TRBV19; size: NA; DNA: TGTGCCAGTAGTACCGGGACGGTGCAAGAGACCCAGTACTTC; CDR3: CASSTGTVQETQYF
J: TRBJ2-3; D: NA; V: TRBV7-9; size: NA; DNA: TGTGCCAGCAGCTTAAGAGGGGACGCGATCACAGATACGCAGTATTTT; CDR3: CASSLRGDAITDTQYF
J: TRBJ1-2; D: NA; V: TRBV6-1; size: NA; DNA: TGTGCCAGCAGTGAAGCGGATGGGGGGATCTACTACTATGGCTACACCTTC; CDR3: CASSEADGGIYYYGYTF
J: TRBJ2-7; D: NA; V: TRBV6-5; size: NA; DNA: TGTGCCAGCAGGGTCGGGACGGCGGAGCAGTACTTC; CDR3: CASRVGTAEQYF
J: TRBJ2-7; D: TRBD1; V: TRBV7-2; size: NA; DNA: TGTGCCAGCGCCCGGGACAGGGCTTCCTACGAGCAGTACTTC; CDR3: CASARDRASYEQYF
J: TRBJ2-3; D: TRBD1; V: TRBV4-3; size: NA; DNA: TGCGCCAGCAGCCAAGGGGCAGGGGGAGATACGCAGTATTTT; CDR3: CASSQGAGGDTQYF